This T cell receptor beta chain comes out of a study of blood T cells in healthy people across ages. Combining a sample-barcoded 5' primer with a J-beta primer mix, a second PCR ran for about 7 to 11 cycles. One entry per CDR3 protein, called by TCRdb with MiXCR from the 5' RACE reads. Counted here are just over 800,000 distinct CDR3 sequences, roughly 60% occurring once; the ten biggest clones make up roughly 25%. V was cut by 6 bases and J by 0 bases, with 6 bases left in between. The CDR3 totals 12 residues. Germline assignment: CDR1 SEHNR and CDR2 FQNEAQ (reference sequence). This clonotype was seen a few times.

The sequenced sample consisted of blood. J is TRBJ2-7 and V is TRBV7-9, with D uncertain. This TCR was sampled from a man aged 25-45 years in good health. CDR3 residues: CASSGISYEQYF. The CDR3 DNA is TGTGCCAGCAGTGGGATCTCCTACGAGCAGTACTTC.